This T cell receptor (beta chain) was captured by sequencing in a study of CXCR3-negative and CXCR3-positive naive CD8 T cells. Study-wide results and limits: Whereas memory cells differed, naive CXCR3-negative and CXCR3-positive cells shared similar TRBV-TRBJ usage. The authors found comparable surface CD5 between naive subsets and inferred TCR strength from TRB CDR3 properties. CXCR3-negative naive cells had less hydrophobic TRB CDR3s than did CXCR3-positive naive cells.

Libraries of TRB cDNA were made by 5' RACE and carried UMIs. TCRdb re-analyzed the 5' RACE reads; it lists each CDR3 protein once, without DNA. In all, the sample yields over 70,000 distinct CDR3 sequences. CDR3 size: 11 residues. Germline-derived CDR1 and CDR2 are SGHRS and YFSETQ. Worth noting for this clonotype: Its antigen is as yet unknown.

CD45RO-CCR7+CD27+CD95- cells counted as naive CD8+ T cells. V usage is TRBV5-1 and J usage is TRBJ2-2. The source is a human donor in good health. Some clones in this sample may be carry-over from other donors' samples. The sequenced sample was naive CXCR3+ CD8+ T cells from blood. Subset defined: CD45RO-CCR7+CD27+CD95- naive CD8+ T cells expressing CXCR3 (TNR3+). The CDR3 reads CASPNTGELFF.